This T cell receptor beta chain was identified during a study of blood T cell repertoires in COVID-19 (TCRdb year 2020). About the investigation overall: Collaborator samples came from the United States, Italy and Spain and covered acute and convalescent phases of COVID-19. Nearly every sample came with metadata listing a de-identified subject ID, COVID-19 status, age in years and sex. Where available, HLA class I and class II types were obtained from metadata supplied by the sample provider rather than from assay-based typing. The samples were drawn from the first 160 participants of the ongoing ImmuneRACE study and from over a thousand subjects provided by 6 global collaborators. The repertoires were released in a freely available public database meant as a resource for research on the immune response to SARS-CoV-2. The prospective study material was composed of cDNA or gDNA derived from T cells, B-cell-depleted T cells, or PBMCs. Subjects who had been exposed to COVID-19, were actively infected with it, or had recovered from it provided the deeply sampled blood TCRbeta repertoires that made up the dataset. The paper as a whole reports these results and caveats: Clinical and demographic metadata were provided uncurated, with the amount varying by source and participant.

As for this clone: Its antigen is unknown. No much larger clone is present one base from it, and per-base qualities are unavailable.

The immunoSEQ Assay, a bias-controlled multiplex PCR, was used to amplify TCRbeta CDR3 regions from genomic DNA. As for how the authors treated the data: Nucleated cell counts per sample were estimated from amplification of reference gene primers within the assay. Sequence reads were collapsed and filtered to measure the absolute abundance of every unique TCRbeta CDR3 rearrangement. Productive Simpson clonality was computed per sample as the square root of Simpson's diversity index over productive rearrangements. TCRdb limited this immuneACCESS table to in-frame rearrangements with V and J called. A share of clones is missing; checked studies link under half to unresolved V genes, and the rest is unexplained. V and J calls and clone size are as listed in that table; D and trimming were resolved from the DNA. This sample has tens of thousands of clones in its table, and over 75% of those were observed once. The top ten clones comprise approximately 10% of the sample.

The CDR3 contains 11 residues, cysteine and valine counted. Of the read, only the CDR3 DNA is kept; its 33 bases are in frame from base 1. The CDR1 and CDR2 encoded by the germline V gene (reference sequence) are DFQATT and SNEGSKA. V is clipped by 6 bases and J by 6 bases, and the sequence between their germline boundaries is 12 bases long. Each collaborating institution followed its own protocols to collect whole blood in K2EDTA tubes. Collaborator samples were shipped for TCRbeta analysis as frozen whole blood, isolated PBMCs, or DNA extracted from either sample type. The sequenced sample was peripheral blood. This clonotype was sampled from a woman in her 70s with acute or convalescent COVID-19. Here the chain combines TRBV20-1 and TRBJ2-7; a tentative D call is TRBD1 (5 bases match). The nucleotide sequence is TGCAGTGCGCAGTCAGGGTTCGAGCAGTACGTC. It is translated as CSAQSGFEQYV.